The 27 T cell receptor beta chains in this list originate from one sample, sequenced in a study of Ad26.COV2.S vaccination and SARS-CoV-2 variants. Data came from immunoSEQ multiplex PCR; TCRdb stores just in-frame clones and leaves some out. The data contain about 680,000 clones, roughly 90% of them seen just once; the ten biggest clones take up nearly 1.5%. Treatment of the sample: around 19 received Ad26.COV2.S at low or high dose, single or two shots; roughly 5 received placebo; per-sample allocation not given. Samples came from day 63 after the first vaccine or placebo injection. The sequencing here drew on peripheral blood, taken in a trial of Ad26.COV2.S vaccine versus placebo. Receptors originate from a person aged 18-60 years who received the Ad26.COV2.S COVID-19 vaccine or a placebo.

The rearrangement uses TRBV19 and TRBJ2-5; 9 positions match TRBD1. The V gene's germline CDR1 is LNHDA and CDR2 SQIVND (reference sequence). This CDR3 comprises 14 residues. V dropped 5 bases and J dropped 2; count of bases not matched to a gene: 3. The DNA for the CDR3 is TGTGCCAGTAGTCTCGGGACAGGGCAAGAGACCCAGTACTTC. Protein sequence: CASSLGTGQETQYF.

Ten or more counts support this clone. This sequence joins TRBV18 and TRBJ2-7, with D possibly TRBD2 on 6 matching bases. In germline, CDR1 is KGHSH, CDR2 LQKENI. The V and J ends lost 4 bases and 3 bases respectively, with 7 bases between them. This CDR3 contains 12 residues. The CDR3 DNA reads TGTGCCAGCTCACTAGCGGACTACGAGCAGTACTTC. Its translation: CASSLADYEQYF.

The genes are TRBV7-9 and TRBJ2-7; TRBD2 matches 10 bases. The CDR3 consists of 14 residues. Trimming removed 5 bases from V and 2 bases from J; junction bases left unmatched: 3. CDR1 is SEHNR, CDR2 FQNEAQ, per germline (reference sequence). CDR3 nucleotide sequence: TGTGCCAGCAGCCCAAGCGGGAGGGCCTACGAGCAGTACTTC. Translating it yields CASSPSGRAYEQYF.

A single count supports this clone. The CDR3 protein is CASSPLAGETDTQYF. CDR3 DNA sequence: TGTGCCAGCTCACCCCTAGCGGGGGAGACAGATACGCAGTATTTT. V is TRBV18 and J is TRBJ2-3, with 10 bases identical to TRBD2. In germline, CDR1 is KGHSH, CDR2 LQKENI. Trimming removed 3 bases from V and 3 bases from J; junction bases left unmatched: 3. CDR3 length: 15 residues.

The V and J genes are TRBV9 and TRBJ2-1; no firm D call. The length of the CDR3 is 15 residues. The germline V gene has CDR1 SGDLS and CDR2 YYNGEE. Trimming shortened V by 0 bases and J by 9 bases, and 16 bases separated the two germline ends. CDR3 sequence: CASSVVVSLSSEQFF. CDR3 bases: TGTGCCAGCAGCGTAGTAGTCTCCCTCTCTAGTGAGCAGTTCTTC.

The chain links TRBV7-9 to TRBJ1-2; no firm D call. V shed 0 bases and J shed 3 bases, with 11 bases lying between them. The CDR3 is 15 residues long. Germline V lookup: CDR1 SEHNR, CDR2 FQNEAQ (reference sequence). In DNA form, the CDR3 reads TGTGCCAGCAGCTTAGCGATGGGTTTTGACTATGGCTACACCTTC. It yields the protein CASSLAMGFDYGYTF.

DNA of the CDR3: TGTGCCAGCAGGACAGGGGGCGCGGAGGGAAACACCATATATTTT. It yields the protein CASRTGGAEGNTIYF. V usage is TRBV6-5 and J usage is TRBJ1-3, with TRBD1 identical over 10 bases. J was trimmed by 4 bases and V by 6 bases; bases with no gene match: 6. CDR3 length: 15 residues. The germline CDR1 and CDR2 sequences are MNHEY and SVGAGI.

This clone appeared once. The chain is built from TRBV5-1 and TRBJ1-1, with a possible D match to TRBD1 (5 bases). Trimming left V 4 bases short and J 5 bases short, with 9 bases between. The CDR3 totals 12 residues. The V gene's germline CDR1 is SGHRS and CDR2 YFSETQ. CDR3 bases: TGCGCCAGCAGCGGGCAGGGTACTGAAGCTTTCTTT. Residues: CASSGQGTEAFF.

This chain uses TRBV20-1 with TRBJ1-2; no firm D call. Trimming pared 4 bases from V and 2 bases from J, leaving 5 bases between. Germline V gene lookup returns CDR1 DFQATT and CDR2 SNEGSKA (reference sequence). There are 11 residues in the CDR3. CDR3 DNA: TGCAGTGCTAACGGGAACTATGGCTACACCTTC. Its translation: CSANGNYGYTF.

The V and J genes are TRBV29-1 and TRBJ1-1; tentatively, D is TRBD1 (6 bases). The V gene lost 7 bases and the J gene lost 4 bases, with 16 bases spanning the gap. The CDR3 sequence is 13 residues long. CDR1 is SQVTM and CDR2 is ANQGSEA in the germline V gene. CDR3 sequence: CSGHPGAATEAFF. CDR3 coding DNA: TGCAGCGGCCACCCAGGGGCCGCCACTGAAGCTTTCTTT.

The chain couples TRBV6-2 or TRBV6-3 to TRBJ1-6; unclear D gene. Trimming removed 2 bases at V and 6 bases at J, with 11 bases between. This CDR3 contains 15 residues. CDR1 is MNHEY, CDR2 SVGEGT, per germline. CDR3 nucleotide sequence: TGTGCCAGCAGTTACCGACCGGCTCGTAATTCACCCCTCCACTTT. Protein product: CASSYRPARNSPLHF.

The V call is TRBV2, the J call TRBJ1-4; D unclear. Germline V gene lookup returns CDR1 SNHLY and CDR2 FYNNEI. This CDR3 is built from 15 residues. Between the trimmed V and J ends, which lost 7 bases and 0 bases, there was a span of 12 bases. The CDR3 region is CASKTTTATNEKLFF. The CDR3 bases are TGTGCCAGCAAGACCACGACGGCAACTAATGAAAAACTGTTTTTT.

On this clone itself: The identical CDR3 is also encoded by other nucleotide sequences in the sample. The chain joins TRBV18 to TRBJ2-7, with a weak D call TRBD2 (6 bases). Germline values: CDR1 KGHSH, CDR2 LQKENI. The CDR3 runs 12 residues. V gave up 6 bases and J gave up 3 bases, with 9 bases separating them. The CDR3 reads CASSPGSYEQYF. CDR3 coding DNA: TGTGCCAGCTCTCCCGGGAGCTACGAGCAGTACTTC.

V usage is TRBV3-1 (or the pseudogene TRBV3-2) and J usage is TRBJ2-2; 11 bases agree with TRBD1. With 0 bases clipped from V and 4 bases from J, the junction kept 4 bases outside the gene matches. CDR3 length: 17 residues. CDR1 is LGHDT, CDR2 YNNKEL, per germline (reference sequence). CDR3 loop: CASSQERTGGFTGELFF. CDR3 DNA sequence: TGTGCCAGCAGCCAAGAAAGGACAGGGGGCTTCACCGGGGAGCTGTTTTTT.

The gene calls are TRBV12-3 or TRBV12-4 and TRBJ2-7; no firm D call. Between the trimmed V and J ends, which lost 8 bases and 11 bases, there was a span of 16 bases. This CDR3 contains 11 residues. The CDR3 sequence is CASAGPLVKYF. CDR3 nucleotides: TGTGCCAGCGCCGGGCCCCTTGTAAAGTACTTC.

As DNA, the CDR3 is TGCAGCGCTACAGGGGGAATCACCTACGAGCAGTACTTC. Its protein is CSATGGITYEQYF. The chain employs TRBV29-1 and TRBJ2-7; 8 bases agree with TRBD1. V lost 7 bases, J lost 2 bases, and 7 bases stayed unmatched. The V gene's germline CDR1 is SQVTM and CDR2 ANQGSEA. The CDR3 totals 13 residues.

The J gene is TRBJ2-1, the V gene TRBV12-3 or TRBV12-4; unclear D gene. V was shortened by 5 bases and J by 7 bases, with 6 bases between the two germline ends. CDR3 length equals 11 residues. DNA for the CDR3: TGTGCCAGCAGTATCCGGAATGAGCAGTTCTTC. It yields the protein CASSIRNEQFF.

This clone was observed a few times. The V gene is TRBV4-2, the J gene TRBJ2-7; D gene unclear. The CDR3 spans 13 residues. CDR1 and CDR2 from the germline V gene are LGHNA and YNFKEQ. Trimming took 5 bases from V and 3 from J, leaving 11 bases between them. CDR3 sequence: CASSSGFDYEQYF. CDR3 DNA sequence: TGTGCCAGCAGCTCCGGGTTTGACTACGAGCAGTACTTC.

This chain links TRBV10-1 with TRBJ2-1, with 15 bases aligning to TRBD2. Germline V gene data show CDR1 as WNHNN and CDR2 as SYGVQD (reference sequence). This CDR3 spans 16 amino acids. Germline trimming cut 1 base from V and 7 bases from J; bases unmatched to any gene: 2. Here the CDR3 DNA reads TGCGCCAGCAGTGAGTTTGGGACTAGCGGGAGGAATGAGCAGTTCTTC. It is translated as CASSEFGTSGRNEQFF.

The gene calls are TRBV5-1 and TRBJ2-7; D could derive from TRBD1 or TRBD2 (5 bases each). Trimming shortened V by 2 bases and J by 2 bases, and 11 bases separated the two germline ends. Germline lookup yields CDR1 SGHRS and CDR2 YFSETQ. This CDR3 is built from 14 residues. The CDR3 DNA sequence: TGCGCCAGCAGCTTAGAGGGGTGGCCCTACGAGCAGTACTTC. It encodes CASSLEGWPYEQYF.

The V and J genes are TRBV9 and TRBJ2-1; 7 bases are a match to TRBD1. The CDR3 is made up of 15 amino acids. Germline trimming cut 4 bases from V and 2 bases from J; bases unmatched to any gene: 6. Germline V gives CDR1 SGDLS, CDR2 YYNGEE. CDR3 in amino acids: CASSPRTGAYNEQFF. The CDR3 nucleotides are TGTGCCAGCAGCCCGCGTACAGGGGCCTACAATGAGCAGTTCTTC.

This clone was detected only once. The chain employs TRBV6-5 and TRBJ2-5; unclear D gene. CDR3 size: 13 residues. Trimming took 5 bases from V and 4 from J, leaving 11 bases between them. Germline CDR1 MNHEY, CDR2 SVGAGI. The chain's CDR3 is CASSRPMAETQYF. In DNA, the CDR3 is TGTGCCAGCAGTCGCCCAATGGCAGAGACCCAGTACTTC.

The J gene is TRBJ2-4, the V gene TRBV27; TRBD2 might be the D (7 bases). Germline V CDR1 and CDR2: MNHEY, SMNVEV (reference sequence). The CDR3 has 14 residues. The V end was cut by 6 bases, the J end by 3 bases, with 12 bases between. The CDR3, as DNA: TGTGCCAGCAGCGGGGGGCTAGTCAAAAACATTCAGTACTTC. It translates to CASSGGLVKNIQYF.

The chain joins TRBV7-6 to TRBJ2-7, with no clear D. This CDR3 has 14 residues. The V and J ends lost 4 bases and 1 base respectively, with 11 bases between them. Germline lookup yields CDR1 SGHVS and CDR2 FNYEAQ. The DNA for the CDR3 is TGTGCCAGCAGCTCAGACTCGAGTTCCTACGAGCAGTACTTC. Amino acids: CASSSDSSSYEQYF.

The rearrangement joins TRBV27 to TRBJ2-3; D might be TRBD1 (6 bases). V dropped 4 bases and J dropped 6 bases, with 17 bases sitting between them. Germline-derived CDR1 and CDR2 are MNHEY and SMNVEV (reference sequence). CDR3 size: 15 residues. In DNA form, the CDR3 reads TGTGCCAGCAGTTCCCCGAGACAGGCCAGGGATACGCAGTATTTT. Encoded protein: CASSSPRQARDTQYF.

The V call is TRBV5-4, the J call TRBJ1-2; D is possibly TRBD1 (6 bases). This CDR3 has 16 residues. V dropped 4 bases and J dropped 6 bases, with 22 bases sitting between them. Looked up from germline, CDR1 is SGHNT and CDR2 is YYREEE (reference sequence). CDR3 amino acids: CASSLIQYGGRDGYTF. As DNA, the CDR3 is TGTGCCAGCAGCCTTATTCAATACGGGGGGCGGGATGGCTACACCTTC. The complete variable domain, with remaining parts taken from reference TRBV5-4 and TRBJ1-2, reads ETGVTQSPTHLIKTRGQQVTLRCSSQSGHNTVSWYQQALGQGPQFIFQYYREEENGRGNFPPRFSGLQFPNYSSELNVNALELDDSALYLCASSLIQYGGRDGYTFGSGTRLTVV.

The chain couples TRBV20-1 to TRBJ2-2; D might be TRBD2 (5 bases). CDR1 is DFQATT and CDR2 is SNEGSKA in the germline V gene (reference sequence). The CDR3 is 11 amino acids. V was cut by 7 bases and J by 8 bases, with 11 bases left in between. The CDR3 DNA reads as TGCAGTGGGGTCATAGCGGGGGAGCTGTTTTTT. It specifies CSGVIAGELFF.